A single sample is the source of the 8 T cell receptor beta chains below, sequenced in a study of cytomegalovirus exposure and HLA in healthy donors. Use of 60 Vbeta and 13 Jbeta primers characterized the PCR. Assay used: immunoSEQ multiplex PCR; TCRdb lists only in-frame clones, some missing. The sample lists some 81,000 clones, more than 65% occurring once. The specimen sequenced was PBMCs. All receptors derive from a woman aged 40 to 50 in good health and CMV-seropositive.

This clone was found once. V is TRBV19 and J is TRBJ1-5; 7 bases are shared with TRBD1. This CDR3 is built from 18 residues. The V gene end was trimmed by 7 bases and the J gene end by 0 bases; junction bases not matched to a gene: 15. Germline assignment: CDR1 LNHDA and CDR2 SQIVND (reference sequence). CDR3 in DNA: TGTGCCAGTATCCCCAATGACATGGGACAGCGTAGCAATCAGCCCCAGCATTTT. Its translation is CASIPNDMGQRSNQPQHF.

This rearrangement joins TRBV4-1 to TRBJ2-1, with 7 nucleotides matching TRBD2. The germline V gene has CDR1 MGHRA and CDR2 YSYEKL. The CDR3 length is 12 residues. Losses at the gene ends were 1 base for V and 15 bases for J; bases not matched to a gene: 6. This CDR3 reads CASSQAGLFRFF. CDR3 nucleotides: TGCGCCAGCAGCCAAGCGGGACTATTTAGGTTCTTC.

V is TRBV29-1 and J is TRBJ2-3, with 7 bases identical to TRBD2. Trimming took 5 bases from V and 6 from J; bases not matched to a gene: 8. This CDR3 has 13 amino acids. Germline V gene data show CDR1 as SQVTM and CDR2 as ANQGSEA. The CDR3 here is CSVSGSAGDTQYF. CDR3 DNA: TGCAGCGTTAGTGGCTCAGCGGGGGATACGCAGTATTTT.

This clone was seen a handful of times. The rearrangement links TRBV4-1 to TRBJ2-3; 13 positions agree with TRBD2. CDR1 and CDR2 (germline): MGHRA, YSYEKL. V lost 5 bases and J lost 5; bases outside the gene matches: 7. The CDR3 extends over 16 amino acids. In DNA, the CDR3 is TGCGCCAGCAGCTTAGCCGGGACTAGCGGGATAGATACGCAGTATTTT. It encodes CASSLAGTSGIDTQYF.

The chain has TRBV13 and TRBJ2-3, with TRBD2 identical over 7 bases. Germline-derived CDR1 and CDR2 are PRHDT and FYEKMQ (reference sequence). The CDR3 contains 17 residues. With 5 bases clipped from V and 5 bases from J, the junction kept 16 bases outside the gene matches. The CDR3 protein is CASSLSGLVEAVDTQYF. In DNA, the CDR3 is TGTGCCAGCAGCCTTAGCGGACTAGTGGAGGCTGTAGATACGCAGTATTTT.

The chain joins TRBV5-6 to TRBJ2-7; D possibly corresponds to TRBD2 (5 bases). V was pared by 1 base and J by 7 bases, with 15 bases between. The CDR3 is 14 amino acids. CDR1 and CDR2 (germline): SGHDT, YYEEEE. The CDR3 DNA reads as TGTGCCAGCAGCTTGACGGCCCGGGGATCGGAGCAGTACTTC. It codes for CASSLTARGSEQYF.

This chain links TRBV7-9 with TRBJ2-1; tentative D call: TRBD2 (6 bases). The CDR3 length is 16 residues. CDR1 and CDR2 from the germline V gene are SEHNR and FQNEAQ (reference sequence). With 5 bases removed from V and 3 bases from J, the gap between germline ends came to 17 bases. The CDR3 bases are TGTGCCAGCAGCGGACTTTCGGGGACTCGCTACAATGAGCAGTTCTTC. This gives the protein CASSGLSGTRYNEQFF. Full variable domain (rest looked up from reference TRBV7-9 and TRBJ2-1): DTGVSQNPRHKITKRGQNVTFRCDPISEHNRLYWYRQTLGQGPEFLTYFQNEAQLEKSRLLSDRFSAERPKGSFSTLEIQRTEQGDSAMYLCASSGLSGTRYNEQFFGPGTRLTVL.

This clone was detected once. The chain couples TRBV18 to TRBJ1-1; 9 bases fit TRBD1. This CDR3 is 14 amino acids long. V shed 6 bases, J shed 1 base, and the junction held 3 bases outside the gene matches. The V gene's germline CDR1 is KGHSH and CDR2 LQKENI. CDR3 sequence: CASSQTGGNTEAFF. For the CDR3, the DNA is TGTGCCAGCTCTCAGACAGGGGGGAACACTGAAGCTTTCTTT. The full variable domain, in which reference TRBV18 and TRBJ1-1 provide the parts outside the CDR3, is NAGVMQNPRHLVRRRGQEARLRCSPMKGHSHVYWYRQLPEEGLKFMVYLQKENIIDESGMPKERFSAEFPKEGPSILRIQQVVRGDSAAYFCASSQTGGNTEAFFGQGTRLTVV.